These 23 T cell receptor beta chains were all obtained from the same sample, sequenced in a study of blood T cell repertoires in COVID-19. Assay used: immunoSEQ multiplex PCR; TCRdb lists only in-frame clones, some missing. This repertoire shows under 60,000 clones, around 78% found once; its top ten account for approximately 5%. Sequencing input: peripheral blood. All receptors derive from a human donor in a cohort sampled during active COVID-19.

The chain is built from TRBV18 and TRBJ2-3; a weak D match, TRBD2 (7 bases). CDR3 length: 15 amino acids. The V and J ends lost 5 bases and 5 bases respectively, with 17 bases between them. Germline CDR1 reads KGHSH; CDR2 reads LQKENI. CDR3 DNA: TGTGCCAGCTCATCCCGGGGGGCCGGGGTAGATACGCAGTATTTT. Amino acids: CASSSRGAGVDTQYF.

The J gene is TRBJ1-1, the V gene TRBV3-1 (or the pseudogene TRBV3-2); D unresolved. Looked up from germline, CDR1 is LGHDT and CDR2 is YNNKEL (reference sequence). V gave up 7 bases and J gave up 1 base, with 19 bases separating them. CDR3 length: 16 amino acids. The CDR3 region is CASTLLPGRSNTEAFF. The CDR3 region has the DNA TGTGCCAGCACCCTTCTGCCGGGTCGATCGAACACTGAAGCTTTCTTT.

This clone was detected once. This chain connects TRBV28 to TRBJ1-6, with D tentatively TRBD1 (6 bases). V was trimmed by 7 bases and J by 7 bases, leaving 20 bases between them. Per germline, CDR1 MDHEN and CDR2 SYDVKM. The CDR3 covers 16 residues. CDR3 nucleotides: TGTGCCAGCATCCTAAGTTCAGGGGACCGCAATTCACCCCTCCACTTT. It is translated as CASILSSGDRNSPLHF.

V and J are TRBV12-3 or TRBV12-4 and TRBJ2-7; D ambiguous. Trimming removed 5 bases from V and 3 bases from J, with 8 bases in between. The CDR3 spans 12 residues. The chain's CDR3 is CASSPRHYEQYF. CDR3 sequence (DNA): TGTGCCAGCAGTCCCCGACACTACGAGCAGTACTTC.

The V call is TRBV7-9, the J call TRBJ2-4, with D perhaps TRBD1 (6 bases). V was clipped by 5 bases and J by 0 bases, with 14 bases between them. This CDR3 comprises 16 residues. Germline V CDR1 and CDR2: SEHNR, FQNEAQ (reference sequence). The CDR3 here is CASSPSGVLAKNIQYF. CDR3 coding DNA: TGTGCCAGCAGCCCCTCAGGGGTTTTAGCCAAAAACATTCAGTACTTC. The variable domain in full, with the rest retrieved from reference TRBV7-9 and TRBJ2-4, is DTGVSQNPRHKITKRGQNVTFRCDPISEHNRLYWYRQTLGQGPEFLTYFQNEAQLEKSRLLSDRFSAERPKGSFSTLEIQRTEQGDSAMYLCASSPSGVLAKNIQYFGAGTRLSVL.

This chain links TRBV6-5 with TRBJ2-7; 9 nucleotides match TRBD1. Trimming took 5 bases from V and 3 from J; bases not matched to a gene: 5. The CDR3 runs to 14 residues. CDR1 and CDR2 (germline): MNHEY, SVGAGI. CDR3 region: CASSLRDRDYEQYF. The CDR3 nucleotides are TGTGCCAGCAGTCTCCGGGACAGGGACTACGAGCAGTACTTC.

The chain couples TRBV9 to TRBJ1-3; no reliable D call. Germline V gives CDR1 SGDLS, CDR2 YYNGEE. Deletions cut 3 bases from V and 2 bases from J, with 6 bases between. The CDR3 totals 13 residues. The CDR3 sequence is CASSDGPGNTIYF. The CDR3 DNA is TGTGCCAGCAGCGACGGTCCTGGAAACACCATATATTTT.

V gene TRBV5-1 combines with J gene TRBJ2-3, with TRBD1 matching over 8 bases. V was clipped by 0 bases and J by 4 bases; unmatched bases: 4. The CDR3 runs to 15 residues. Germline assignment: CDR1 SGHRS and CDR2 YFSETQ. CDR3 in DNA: TGCGCCAGCAGCTTGGCGGCAGGGGGCTCAGATACGCAGTATTTT. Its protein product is CASSLAAGGSDTQYF.

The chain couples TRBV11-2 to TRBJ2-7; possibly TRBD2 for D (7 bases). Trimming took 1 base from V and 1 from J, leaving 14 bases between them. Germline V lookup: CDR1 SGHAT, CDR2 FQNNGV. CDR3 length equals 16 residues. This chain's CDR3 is CASSLGSAGASYEQYF. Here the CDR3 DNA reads TGTGCCAGCAGCTTAGGCTCGGCGGGGGCATCCTACGAGCAGTACTTC.

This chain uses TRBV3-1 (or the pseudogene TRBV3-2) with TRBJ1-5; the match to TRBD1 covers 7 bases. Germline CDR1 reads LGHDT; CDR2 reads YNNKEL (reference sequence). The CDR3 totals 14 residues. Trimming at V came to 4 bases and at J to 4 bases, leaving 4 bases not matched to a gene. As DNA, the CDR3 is TGTGCCAGCAGCCCTAGACAGGGAAATCAGCCCCAGCATTTT. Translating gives CASSPRQGNQPQHF.

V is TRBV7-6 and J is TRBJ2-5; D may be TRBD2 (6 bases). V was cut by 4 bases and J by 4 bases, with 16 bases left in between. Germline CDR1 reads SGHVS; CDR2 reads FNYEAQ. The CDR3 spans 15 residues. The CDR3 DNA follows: TGTGCCAGCAGCTCCGGACTAACGAGGGGAGAGACCCAGTACTTC. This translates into CASSSGLTRGETQYF.

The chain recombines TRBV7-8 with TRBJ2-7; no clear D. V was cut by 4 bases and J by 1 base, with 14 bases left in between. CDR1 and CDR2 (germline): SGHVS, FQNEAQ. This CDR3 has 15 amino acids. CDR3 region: CASSSRSVGSYEQYF. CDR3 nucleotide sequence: TGTGCCAGCAGCTCCCGTAGTGTCGGGTCCTACGAGCAGTACTTC. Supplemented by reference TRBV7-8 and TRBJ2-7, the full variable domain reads GAGVSQSPRYKVAKRGQDVALRCDPISGHVSLFWYQQALGQGPEFLTYFQNEAQLDKSGLPSDRFFAERPEGSVSTLKIQRTQQEDSAVYLCASSSRSVGSYEQYFGPGTRLTVT.

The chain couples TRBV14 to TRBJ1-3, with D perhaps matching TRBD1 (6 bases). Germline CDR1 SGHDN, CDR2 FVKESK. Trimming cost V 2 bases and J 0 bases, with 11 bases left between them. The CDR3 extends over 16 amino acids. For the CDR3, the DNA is TGTGCCAGCAGCCAACAGGGGCGCATCTCTGGAAACACCATATATTTT. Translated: CASSQQGRISGNTIYF.

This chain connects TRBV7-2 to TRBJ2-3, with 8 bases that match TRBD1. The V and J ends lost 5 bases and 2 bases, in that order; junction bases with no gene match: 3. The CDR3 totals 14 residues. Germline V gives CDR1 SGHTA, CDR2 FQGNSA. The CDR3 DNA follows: TGTGCCAGCAGCCAGACAGGGGACACAGATACGCAGTATTTT. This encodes CASSQTGDTDTQYF.

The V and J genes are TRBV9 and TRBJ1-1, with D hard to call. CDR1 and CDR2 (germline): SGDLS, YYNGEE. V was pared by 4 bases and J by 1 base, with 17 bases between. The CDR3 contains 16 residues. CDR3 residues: CASSNFERDRNTEAFF. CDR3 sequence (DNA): TGTGCCAGCAGCAATTTCGAGCGGGATCGGAACACTGAAGCTTTCTTT. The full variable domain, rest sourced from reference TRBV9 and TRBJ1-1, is DSGVTQTPKHLITATGQRVTLRCSPRSGDLSVYWYQQSLDQGLQFLIQYYNGEERAKGNILERFSAQQFPDLHSELNLSSLELGDSALYFCASSNFERDRNTEAFFGQGTRLTVV.

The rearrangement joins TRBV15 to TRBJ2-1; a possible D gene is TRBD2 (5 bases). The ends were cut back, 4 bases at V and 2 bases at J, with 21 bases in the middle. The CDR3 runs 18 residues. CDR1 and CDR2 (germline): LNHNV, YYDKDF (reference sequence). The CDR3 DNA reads TGTGCCACCAGCATCTCACCGCCGGGGTTAGTTACCTACAATGAGCAGTTCTTC. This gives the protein CATSISPPGLVTYNEQFF. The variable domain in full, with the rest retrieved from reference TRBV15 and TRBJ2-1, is DAMVIQNPRYQVTQFGKPVTLSCSQTLNHNVMYWYQQKSSQAPKLLFHYYDKDFNNEADTPDNFQSRRPNTSFCFLDIRSPGLGDTAMYLCATSISPPGLVTYNEQFFGPGTRLTVL.

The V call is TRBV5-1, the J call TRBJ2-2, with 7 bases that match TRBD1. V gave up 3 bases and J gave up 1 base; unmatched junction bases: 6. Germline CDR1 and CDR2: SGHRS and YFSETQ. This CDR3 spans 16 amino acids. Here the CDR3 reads CASSSDRTGNTGELFF. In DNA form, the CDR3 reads TGCGCCAGCAGCTCGGATCGGACAGGGAACACCGGGGAGCTGTTTTTT.

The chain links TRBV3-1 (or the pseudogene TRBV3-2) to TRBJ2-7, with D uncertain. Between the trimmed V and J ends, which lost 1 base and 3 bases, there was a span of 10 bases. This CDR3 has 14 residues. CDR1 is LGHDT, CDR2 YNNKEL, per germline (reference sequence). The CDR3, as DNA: TGTGCCAGCAGCCAAGGAGGTCTAAACTACGAGCAGTACTTC. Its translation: CASSQGGLNYEQYF.

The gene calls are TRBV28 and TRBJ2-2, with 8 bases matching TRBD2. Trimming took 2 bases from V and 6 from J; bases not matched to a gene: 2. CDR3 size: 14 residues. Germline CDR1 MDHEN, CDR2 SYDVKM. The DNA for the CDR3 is TGTGCCAGCAGTTTACCGGGGGGGTCCGGGGAGCTGTTTTTT. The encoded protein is CASSLPGGSGELFF.

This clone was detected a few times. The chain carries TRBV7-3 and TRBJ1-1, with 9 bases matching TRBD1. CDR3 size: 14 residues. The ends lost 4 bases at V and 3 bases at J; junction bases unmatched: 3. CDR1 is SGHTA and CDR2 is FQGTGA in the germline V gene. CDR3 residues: CASSSGQGHTEAFF. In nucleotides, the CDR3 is TGTGCCAGCAGCTCCGGACAGGGGCACACTGAAGCTTTCTTT.

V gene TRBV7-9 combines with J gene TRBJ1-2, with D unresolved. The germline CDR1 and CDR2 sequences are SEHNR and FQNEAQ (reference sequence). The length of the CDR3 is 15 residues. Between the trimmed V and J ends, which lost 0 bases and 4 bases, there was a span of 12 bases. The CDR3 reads CASSLAHGRSYGYTF. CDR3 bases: TGTGCCAGCAGCTTAGCGCACGGGAGGAGCTATGGCTACACCTTC.

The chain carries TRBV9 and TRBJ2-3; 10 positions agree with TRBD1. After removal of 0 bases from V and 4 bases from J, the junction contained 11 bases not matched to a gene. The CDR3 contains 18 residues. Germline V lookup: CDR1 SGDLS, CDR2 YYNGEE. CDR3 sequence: CASSVAFPGTGAADTQYF. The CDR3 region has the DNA TGTGCCAGCAGCGTAGCCTTCCCCGGGACAGGGGCGGCAGATACGCAGTATTTT.

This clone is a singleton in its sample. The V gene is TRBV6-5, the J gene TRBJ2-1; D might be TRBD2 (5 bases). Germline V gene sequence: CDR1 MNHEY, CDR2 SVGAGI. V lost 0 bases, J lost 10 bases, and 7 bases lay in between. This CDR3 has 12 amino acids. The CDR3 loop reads CASSYSTGEQFF. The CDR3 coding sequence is TGTGCCAGCAGTTACTCGACGGGGGAGCAGTTCTTC.